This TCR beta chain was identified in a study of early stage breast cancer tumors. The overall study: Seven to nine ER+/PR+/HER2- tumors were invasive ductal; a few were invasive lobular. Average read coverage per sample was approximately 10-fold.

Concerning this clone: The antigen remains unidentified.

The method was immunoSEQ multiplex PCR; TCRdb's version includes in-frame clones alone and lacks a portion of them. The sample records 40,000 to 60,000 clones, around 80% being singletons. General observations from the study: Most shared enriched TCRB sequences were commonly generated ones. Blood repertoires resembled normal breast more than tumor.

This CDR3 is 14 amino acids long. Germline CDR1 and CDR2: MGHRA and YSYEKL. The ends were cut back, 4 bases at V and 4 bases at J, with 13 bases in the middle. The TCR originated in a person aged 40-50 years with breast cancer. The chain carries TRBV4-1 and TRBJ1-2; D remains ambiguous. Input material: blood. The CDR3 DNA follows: TGCGCCAGCAGCCCTCCTGCTCTCTTCTATGGCTACACCTTC. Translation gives CASSPPALFYGYTF.